A single sample gave rise to the 4 T cell receptor beta chains below, sequenced in a study of T cell changes during pregnancy in multiple sclerosis. Profiled with immunoSEQ multiplex PCR; TCRdb holds only in-frame clones, not every one. The sample carries over 50,000 clones, approximately 85% recorded once. The sample consisted of peripheral blood, taken in the first trimester of pregnancy. The source is a female donor with multiple sclerosis, enrolled in a pregnancy study.

V and J are TRBV5-1 and TRBJ2-1, with 7 positions matching TRBD1. Looked up from germline, CDR1 is SGHRS and CDR2 is YFSETQ. V was clipped by 0 bases and J by 3 bases; unmatched bases: 6. This CDR3 region has 16 residues. CDR3 amino acids: CASSLARQGIYNEQFF. The CDR3 DNA reads as TGCGCCAGCAGCTTGGCGCGACAGGGCATCTACAATGAGCAGTTCTTC.

CDR3 nucleotide sequence: TGTGCCAGCAGTCCTAACGCTGGACAGACCCGGAACACTGAAGCTTTCTTT. It yields the protein CASSPNAGQTRNTEAFF. This sequence joins TRBV2 and TRBJ1-1; D perhaps matches TRBD1 (6 bases). The germline V gene encodes CDR1 SNHLY and CDR2 FYNNEI. Trimming shortened V by 5 bases and J by 1 base, and 20 bases separated the two germline ends. This CDR3 region has 17 residues. Full variable domain (missing parts from reference TRBV2 and TRBJ1-1): EPEVTQTPSHQVTQMGQEVILRCVPISNHLYFYWYRQILGQKVEFLVSFYNNEISEKSEIFDDQFSVERPDGSNFTLKIRSTKLEDSAMYFCASSPNAGQTRNTEAFFGQGTRLTVV.

The chain links TRBV18 to TRBJ1-3, with D possibly TRBD1 on 6 matching bases. CDR3 length: 15 amino acids. The germline V gene encodes CDR1 KGHSH and CDR2 LQKENI. Trimming stripped 1 base from V and 0 bases from J, with 7 bases between. This CDR3 reads CASSPRTDSGNTIYF. CDR3 in DNA: TGTGCCAGCTCACCACGGACAGACTCTGGAAACACCATATATTTT.

The chain combines TRBV19 with TRBJ2-7; 11 nucleotides align to TRBD2. This CDR3 comprises 15 residues. Germline V gives CDR1 LNHDA, CDR2 SQIVND (reference sequence). V dropped 5 bases and J dropped 0; count of bases not matched to a gene: 3. The CDR3, as DNA: TGTGCCAGTAGTGTCGGACTAGCGGGCTCCTACGAGCAGTACTTC. Translated: CASSVGLAGSYEQYF.